These 22 T cell receptor beta chains came from one sample sequenced in a study of blood T cell repertoires in COVID-19. Here immunoSEQ multiplex PCR was the method, and the copy in TCRdb shows in-frame clones only, minus some. The profile shows 200,000 to 250,000 clones, around 89% of them singletons. The specimen sequenced was PBMCs or T cells enriched from blood (not recorded which). Receptor source: a man aged 25 to 40 who had recovered from COVID-19.

V usage is TRBV28 and J usage is TRBJ2-7, with 11 bases lining up with TRBD2. The length of the CDR3 is 15 residues. V gave up 2 bases and J gave up 7 bases; unmatched junction bases: 7. In germline, CDR1 is MDHEN, CDR2 SYDVKM. The CDR3 spells CASSLELAGVGEQYF. CDR3 in DNA: TGTGCCAGCAGTTTAGAACTAGCGGGAGTAGGTGAGCAGTACTTC.

This chain joins TRBV11-2 and TRBJ1-2, with 9 bases identical to TRBD1. Germline-derived CDR1 and CDR2 are SGHAT and FQNNGV. The junction had 5 bases not matched to a gene; V was cut back by 5 bases and J by 4 bases. The CDR3 covers 14 residues. The CDR3 is CASSAGQGSYGYTF. In nucleotides, the CDR3 is TGTGCCAGCAGCGCAGGACAGGGGAGCTATGGCTACACCTTC.

This clone was counted only a few times. V usage is TRBV10-3 and J usage is TRBJ2-1, with TRBD2 matching 8 bases. The CDR3 runs 17 residues. V gave up 2 bases and J gave up 6 bases; unmatched junction bases: 12. Germline V lookup: CDR1 ENHRY, CDR2 SYGVKD. The CDR3 sequence is CAISEEKGGSGANEQFF. The CDR3 DNA is TGTGCCATCAGTGAGGAAAAGGGTGGTAGCGGGGCCAATGAGCAGTTCTTC.

This chain uses TRBV7-9 with TRBJ1-1, with D hard to call. The germline V gene encodes CDR1 SEHNR and CDR2 FQNEAQ (reference sequence). The ends were cut back, 3 bases at V and 3 bases at J, with 8 bases in the middle. The CDR3 loop spans 13 amino acids. Here the CDR3 reads CASSFRRDTEAFF. The CDR3 bases are TGTGCCAGCAGCTTCAGACGGGACACTGAAGCTTTCTTT.

The sample holds one count of this clone. This rearrangement joins TRBV30 to TRBJ2-4, with 7 positions matching TRBD1. This CDR3 has 13 amino acids. V shed 0 bases, J shed 6 bases, and the junction held 2 bases outside the gene matches. In germline, CDR1 is GTSNPN, CDR2 SVGIG (reference sequence). The CDR3 region is CAWSVQGINIQYF. CDR3 DNA: TGTGCCTGGAGTGTACAGGGGATAAACATTCAGTACTTC.

This clone was seen at least ten times. J is TRBJ2-2 and V is TRBV7-2, with D unclear. Germline CDR1 and CDR2: SGHTA and FQGNSA. The V gene lost 7 bases and the J gene lost 4 bases, with 13 bases spanning the gap. This CDR3 has 14 residues. CDR3 bases: TGTGCCAGCACCGAGACTTGGCCCACCGGGGAGCTGTTTTTT. As protein: CASTETWPTGELFF.

The V and J genes are TRBV4-2 and TRBJ1-1, with a tentative D call TRBD1 (5 bases). Germline V gene sequence: CDR1 LGHNA, CDR2 YNFKEQ. The CDR3 sequence is 15 residues long. Deletions cut 4 bases from V and 10 bases from J, with 22 bases between. In DNA, the CDR3 is TGTGCCAGCAGCCGCGGGGCCCTCTTAGGGCAGGGAGCTTTCTTT. This encodes CASSRGALLGQGAFF.

The rearrangement uses TRBV6-1 and TRBJ2-7; 9 nucleotides agree with TRBD2. The ends lost 1 base at V and 4 bases at J; junction bases unmatched: 5. The CDR3 sequence is 15 residues long. Germline V CDR1 and CDR2: MNHNS, SASEGT. The CDR3 loop is CASSEGRGGVYEQYF. CDR3 in DNA: TGTGCCAGCAGTGAAGGGCGGGGGGGCGTGTACGAGCAGTACTTC.

V is TRBV5-1 and J is TRBJ2-6; 10 positions agree with TRBD1. The CDR3 totals 17 residues. CDR1 is SGHRS, CDR2 YFSETQ, per germline. J gave up 0 bases and V 4 bases, and 4 bases lay outside the gene matches. CDR3 protein: CASSPGQGVSGANVLTF. The CDR3 bases are TGCGCCAGCAGCCCAGGACAGGGGGTCTCTGGGGCCAACGTCCTGACTTTC.

This clone has more than one count but fewer than ten. This rearrangement joins TRBV6-6 to TRBJ2-7, with a tentative D call TRBD2 (5 bases). This CDR3 region has 14 residues. Germline CDR1 and CDR2: MNHNY and SVGAGI (reference sequence). Trimming cost V 7 bases and J 3 bases, with 16 bases left between them. The CDR3 bases are TGTGCCAGCACCCTCCCAATAGAGGGCTACGAGCAGTACTTC. Translation: CASTLPIEGYEQYF.

The chain employs TRBV2 and TRBJ1-6, with D tentatively TRBD1 (5 bases). The germline gives CDR1 SNHLY, CDR2 FYNNEI. The CDR3 has 15 residues. Trimming left V 2 bases short and J 7 bases short, with 12 bases between. The DNA of the CDR3 is TGTGCCAGCAGTGAACGGGGGATTGCCAATTCACCCCTCCACTTT. It is translated as CASSERGIANSPLHF. The entire variable domain, with the rest obtained from reference TRBV2 and TRBJ1-6, is as follows: EPEVTQTPSHQVTQMGQEVILRCVPISNHLYFYWYRQILGQKVEFLVSFYNNEISEKSEIFDDQFSVERPDGSNFTLKIRSTKLEDSAMYFCASSERGIANSPLHFGNGTRLTVT.

V usage is TRBV7-2 and J usage is TRBJ2-1, with 8 bases aligning to TRBD2. The junction had 10 bases not matched to a gene; V was cut back by 5 bases and J by 4 bases. The CDR3 length is 16 residues. Germline assignment: CDR1 SGHTA and CDR2 FQGNSA. The CDR3 DNA follows: TGTGCCAGCAGCCCCCAGACTAGCGTAGTTTACAATGAGCAGTTCTTC. Translating it yields CASSPQTSVVYNEQFF.

The V gene is TRBV6-5, the J gene TRBJ2-1; 11 bases fit TRBD2. The length of the CDR3 is 14 residues. Germline V gene data show CDR1 as MNHEY and CDR2 as SVGAGI. V lost 5 bases, J lost 8 bases, and 5 bases stayed unmatched. DNA of the CDR3: TGTGCCAGCAGTCCTAGCGGGGGGCCGTATGAGCAGTTCTTC. It is translated as CASSPSGGPYEQFF.

V gene TRBV29-1 combines with J gene TRBJ2-7; D gene unclear. The germline V gene encodes CDR1 SQVTM and CDR2 ANQGSEA. The CDR3 is 14 amino acids. Trimming shortened V by 4 bases and J by 4 bases, and 17 bases separated the two germline ends. The chain's CDR3 is CSVGSANQVYEQYF. Here the CDR3 DNA reads TGCAGCGTTGGTTCTGCGAACCAGGTTTACGAGCAGTACTTC.

The CDR3 loop reads CASRTGLAGEYEQYF. DNA of the CDR3: TGCGCCAGCAGAACGGGACTAGCGGGAGAATACGAGCAGTACTTC. V is TRBV5-1 and J is TRBJ2-7; 14 bases are shared with TRBD2. V dropped 5 bases and J dropped 4; count of bases not matched to a gene: 5. Germline V gives CDR1 SGHRS, CDR2 YFSETQ. The CDR3 has 15 residues.

V usage is TRBV4-1 and J usage is TRBJ2-4; a weak D match, TRBD2 (6 bases). CDR3 length equals 17 residues. V lost 1 base, J lost 3 bases, and 16 bases lay in between. From germline, CDR1 is MGHRA and CDR2 YSYEKL. In DNA form, the CDR3 reads TGCGCCAGCAGCCAAGGGGCAGGGACCGGGGGCAAAAACATTCAGTACTTC. This sequence encodes CASSQGAGTGGKNIQYF.

The chain carries TRBV14 and TRBJ2-5; D not resolved. CDR3 length: 15 amino acids. The V gene's germline CDR1 is SGHDN and CDR2 FVKESK. Trimming left V 0 bases short and J 5 bases short, with 13 bases between. The DNA for the CDR3 is TGTGCCAGCAGCCAAGATATACGGAGAGCGGAGACCCAGTACTTC. It translates to CASSQDIRRAETQYF.

The chain is built from TRBV9 and TRBJ1-4, with no clear D. CDR1 is SGDLS, CDR2 YYNGEE, per germline. V was cut by 4 bases and J by 6 bases, with 16 bases left in between. There are 15 residues in the CDR3. The CDR3 DNA follows: TGTGCCAGCAGCCTTCAAGGGAGGACTGATGAAAAACTGTTTTTT. The encoded protein is CASSLQGRTDEKLFF.

This chain connects TRBV19 to TRBJ2-3; 10 nucleotides agree with TRBD2. The V and J ends lost 6 bases and 2 bases, in that order; junction bases with no gene match: 8. From germline, CDR1 is LNHDA and CDR2 SQIVND (reference sequence). The CDR3 is 16 amino acids. This chain's CDR3 is CASRLSGGAPTDTQYF. CDR3 nucleotides: TGTGCCAGTAGATTAAGCGGGGGGGCCCCCACAGATACGCAGTATTTT.

V and J are TRBV12-3 or TRBV12-4 and TRBJ2-7, with D unresolved. V shed 5 bases and J shed 3 bases, with 8 bases lying between them. CDR3 length: 12 residues. The CDR3 bases are TGTGCCAGCAGTCAGAACGTCTACGAGCAGTACTTC. Translation gives CASSQNVYEQYF.

This clone was observed a single time. The chain recombines TRBV7-6 with TRBJ1-6; D gene ambiguous. V was clipped by 2 bases and J by 9 bases, with 5 bases between them. The CDR3 consists of 12 residues. Per germline, CDR1 SGHVS and CDR2 FNYEAQ. The CDR3 region has the DNA TGTGCCAGCAGCTTATTGAGTTCACCCCTCCACTTT. It encodes CASSLLSSPLHF.

Here the CDR3 reads CASSQEAGTGFVEQFF. The CDR3 DNA sequence: TGCGCCAGCAGCCAAGAGGCGGGGACAGGGTTTGTTGAGCAGTTCTTC. The chain combines TRBV4-3 with TRBJ2-1, with 9 nucleotides matching TRBD1. Germline loops: CDR1 LGHNA, CDR2 YSLEER. This CDR3 contains 16 residues. The J segment lost 9 bases and the V segment lost 0 bases, leaving 9 bases of the junction unmatched.